This T cell receptor beta chain was identified in a study of blood T cell repertoires in COVID-19. Study context: PBMCs, B-cell-depleted T cells, or T cells provided the cDNA or gDNA that made up the material.

Adults between roughly 18 and 95 years of age took part from 24 US areas. The study assigned cohorts using participant-reported clinical history. This CDR3 region has 17 residues. Germline V gene data show CDR1 as SGHRS and CDR2 as YFSETQ. With 4 bases clipped from V and 6 bases from J, the junction kept 7 bases outside the gene matches. Generated by immunoSEQ multiplex PCR, the TCRdb table keeps only in-frame clones and is missing some. The data show 500,000 or so clones, roughly 87% seen once. This receptor was obtained from a woman aged 18-30 years who had recovered from COVID-19. Source material: PBMCs or T cells enriched from blood (not recorded which). This sequence joins TRBV5-1 and TRBJ2-2; 15 nucleotides line up with TRBD2. The CDR3 DNA reads as TGCGCCAGCAGCCCAAGGACTAGCGGGGGGGAAGCCGGGGAGCTGTTTTTT. Translated: CASSPRTSGGEAGELFF. Looking up the rest from reference TRBV5-1 and TRBJ2-2 gives the full variable domain: KAGVTQTPRYLIKTRGQQVTLSCSPISGHRSVSWYQQTPGQGLQFLFEYFSETQRNKGNFPGRFSGRQFSNSRSEMNVSTLELGDSALYLCASSPRTSGGEAGELFFGEGSRLTVL.